Below are 17 T cell receptor beta chains sequenced from a single sample in a study of cytomegalovirus exposure and HLA in healthy donors. The PCR had 60 Vbeta and 13 Jbeta primers. Assay: immunoSEQ multiplex PCR; the TCRdb copy retains only in-frame clones and omits some. This table has around 85,000 clones, 65% to 80% appearing once. Sequenced material: PBMCs. The origin of the receptors is a man aged 55 to 70 in good health and CMV-seronegative.

The chain joins TRBV30 to TRBJ2-5; the D is unclear. The CDR3 has 12 residues. Germline assignment: CDR1 GTSNPN and CDR2 SVGIG (reference sequence). Trimming took 2 bases from V and 2 from J, leaving 6 bases between them. CDR3 sequence: CAWSSRQETQYF. CDR3 sequence (DNA): TGTGCCTGGAGTTCCAGACAAGAGACCCAGTACTTC.

The rearrangement links TRBV7-9 to TRBJ1-1; D may be TRBD1 (5 bases). CDR1 and CDR2 from the germline V gene are SEHNR and FQNEAQ (reference sequence). V was shortened by 6 bases and J by 3 bases, with 11 bases between the two germline ends. The CDR3 is 13 residues long. The CDR3 sequence: CASSPGGYTEAFF. Written as DNA, the CDR3 is TGTGCCAGCAGTCCCGGGGGATACACTGAAGCTTTCTTT. Using reference TRBV7-9 and TRBJ1-1 for the parts outside the CDR3, the full variable domain is DTGVSQNPRHKITKRGQNVTFRCDPISEHNRLYWYRQTLGQGPEFLTYFQNEAQLEKSRLLSDRFSAERPKGSFSTLEIQRTEQGDSAMYLCASSPGGYTEAFFGQGTRLTVV.

V usage is TRBV5-4 and J usage is TRBJ2-5, with 7 bases lining up with TRBD1. This CDR3 comprises 14 residues. The germline V gene encodes CDR1 SGHNT and CDR2 YYREEE (reference sequence). V lost 4 bases and J lost 2; bases outside the gene matches: 5. CDR3 coding DNA: TGTGCCAGCAGCATCCAGGGGGTTCAAGAGACCCAGTACTTC. It codes for CASSIQGVQETQYF.

This clone was observed a handful of times. The rearrangement uses TRBV29-1 and TRBJ2-1, with TRBD2 identical over 10 bases. Germline V gene data show CDR1 as SQVTM and CDR2 as ANQGSEA. Trimming removed 6 bases from V and 10 bases from J; junction bases left unmatched: 9. The CDR3 extends over 13 amino acids. The CDR3 DNA is TGCAGCGTGACAACTAGCGGGGACGGGGAGCAGTTCTTC. Residues: CSVTTSGDGEQFF.

This chain's CDR3 is CASSPGTGVYEQYF. The DNA of the CDR3 is TGTGCCAGCTCACCCGGGACAGGGGTTTACGAGCAGTACTTC. J is TRBJ2-7 and V is TRBV18; TRBD1 aligns across 10 bases. V lost 3 bases, J lost 4 bases, and 3 bases stayed unmatched. The CDR3 is 14 amino acids. Germline CDR1 reads KGHSH; CDR2 reads LQKENI. Combining the CDR3 with reference TRBV18 and TRBJ2-7 gives the whole variable domain NAGVMQNPRHLVRRRGQEARLRCSPMKGHSHVYWYRQLPEEGLKFMVYLQKENIIDESGMPKERFSAEFPKEGPSILRIQQVVRGDSAAYFCASSPGTGVYEQYFGPGTRLTVT.

The J gene is TRBJ1-2, the V gene TRBV7-3, with a weak D call TRBD1 (5 bases). The CDR3 is 12 amino acids. The V and J ends lost 2 bases and 14 bases respectively, with 15 bases between them. Germline V gene sequence: CDR1 SGHTA, CDR2 FQGTGA. CDR3 sequence: CASSLAGTPLTF. CDR3 bases: TGTGCCAGCAGCTTAGCAGGGACTCCTTTGACCTTC.

The chain joins TRBV6-1 to TRBJ2-7; unclear D gene. V shed 5 bases and J shed 2 bases, with 4 bases lying between them. CDR1 is MNHNS and CDR2 is SASEGT in the germline V gene. The CDR3 contains 11 residues. The CDR3 sequence is CASSFTYEQYF. DNA for the CDR3: TGTGCCAGCAGTTTCACCTACGAGCAGTACTTC.

This clone showed up just a few times. J is TRBJ2-7 and V is TRBV6-1; 8 positions agree with TRBD2. V was pared by 4 bases and J by 3 bases, with 8 bases of the junction left unmatched. Germline V gene sequence: CDR1 MNHNS, CDR2 SASEGT. This CDR3 has 15 residues. The CDR3 sequence: CASSGGGRHFYEQYF. The CDR3 DNA follows: TGTGCCAGCAGTGGCGGCGGGAGGCACTTCTACGAGCAGTACTTC.

V usage is TRBV18 and J usage is TRBJ1-6; the D gene is possibly TRBD1 (6 bases). The CDR3 runs 16 residues. Trimming shortened V by 2 bases and J by 0 bases, and 8 bases separated the two germline ends. CDR1 and CDR2 from the germline V gene are KGHSH and LQKENI. The CDR3 region has the DNA TGTGCCAGCTCACCAACACAGGGCTCCTATAATTCACCCCTCCACTTT. It codes for CASSPTQGSYNSPLHF.

Only a few counts were recorded for this clone. The chain combines TRBV18 with TRBJ1-2, with 12 bases that match TRBD1. There are 15 residues in the CDR3. The V and J ends lost 0 bases and 8 bases, in that order; junction bases with no gene match: 4. Per germline, CDR1 KGHSH and CDR2 LQKENI. CDR3 sequence (DNA): TGTGCCAGCTCACCACCGGGACAGGGGGCGCGAGGCTACACCTTC. The encoded protein is CASSPPGQGARGYTF.

In this sample, this clone turned up a few times. The chain joins TRBV5-1 to TRBJ1-4, with 8 bases lining up with TRBD1. The J segment lost 6 bases and the V segment lost 2 bases, leaving 9 bases of the junction unmatched. This CDR3 has 16 amino acids. Germline V gene lookup returns CDR1 SGHRS and CDR2 YFSETQ. CDR3 residues: CASSFGQGWRDEKLFF. In DNA, the CDR3 is TGCGCCAGCAGCTTCGGACAGGGATGGAGGGATGAAAAACTGTTTTTT.

The chain links TRBV5-1 to TRBJ2-3, with 8 positions matching TRBD1. V shed 3 bases and J 11 bases; nucleotides not matched to a gene: 14. Germline CDR1 reads SGHRS; CDR2 reads YFSETQ. The CDR3 length is 15 residues. The CDR3 DNA is TGCGCCAGCAGCTGGGAGAATGACAGGGGCCGGGGGCAGTATTTT. Its protein product is CASSWENDRGRGQYF.

This chain uses TRBV30 with TRBJ2-5; possible D gene TRBD1, 5 bases. Trimming removed 3 bases from V and 3 bases from J, with 11 bases in between. Germline V gene data show CDR1 as GTSNPN and CDR2 as SVGIG (reference sequence). CDR3 length equals 13 residues. The CDR3 sequence is CAWSTRTKETQYF. CDR3 DNA sequence: TGTGCCTGGAGCACACGGACAAAAGAGACCCAGTACTTC.

The chain joins TRBV6-5 to TRBJ2-3, with TRBD1 matching 8 bases. V was clipped by 7 bases and J by 2 bases; unmatched bases: 8. The CDR3 covers 15 residues. The germline V gene has CDR1 MNHEY and CDR2 SVGAGI. The CDR3 loop is CASTRTGLPTDTQYF. The CDR3 bases are TGTGCCAGCACTCGGACAGGGCTACCCACAGATACGCAGTATTTT.

The rearrangement joins TRBV21-1 to TRBJ1-5. TRBV21-1 is a listed pseudogene. The length of the CDR3 is 19 residues. CDR3 in DNA: TGTGCCAGCAGCAAAGAGGGAGGGGGGGGGATGGGTGGGAATCAGCCCCAGCATTTT. Amino acid sequence: CASSKEGGGGMGGNQPQHF.

The genes are TRBV10-3 and TRBJ2-7; 9 bases align to TRBD1. Germline V gene data show CDR1 as ENHRY and CDR2 as SYGVKD. The CDR3 sequence is 14 residues long. J was trimmed by 0 bases and V by 6 bases; bases with no gene match: 3. The CDR3 DNA follows: TGTGCCATCAGGGGACAGGGAAGCTCCTACGAGCAGTACTTC. Its protein product is CAIRGQGSSYEQYF.

This chain uses TRBV19 with TRBJ2-5, with 12 bases that match TRBD2. V was clipped by 8 bases and J by 2 bases; unmatched bases: 3. The CDR3 is 14 amino acids. The germline gives CDR1 LNHDA, CDR2 SQIVND (reference sequence). CDR3 in amino acids: CASRLAGEQETQYF. The DNA for the CDR3 is TGTGCCAGTCGACTAGCGGGGGAACAAGAGACCCAGTACTTC.